This T cell receptor (beta chain) was profiled in a study of blood T cells in healthy people across ages. In this sample, this clonotype turned up many times. It was with a sample-barcoded 5' primer and a J-beta primer mix that a second PCR of about 7 to 12 cycles was run. TCRdb ran MiXCR on the 5' RACE reads and lists one entry per CDR3 protein. The sample comprises over 450,000 distinct CDR3 sequences, 24% of which are singletons, and 8.5% to 9.5% rests with the top ten. The CDR3 is made up of 14 amino acids. The V end was cut by 3 bases, the J end by 7 bases, with 13 bases between. The germline gives CDR1 SGHRS, CDR2 YFSETQ. These data also featured in a second study, about T cells of mothers and their children.

Sequences were obtained from blood. This sequence was found in a boy aged 10-17 years in good health. The V call is TRBV5-1, the J call TRBJ1-4; the D is unclear. The CDR3 sequence: CASSWAVGGEKLFF. The DNA of the CDR3 is TGCGCCAGCAGCTGGGCCGTAGGCGGTGAAAAACTGTTTTTT.